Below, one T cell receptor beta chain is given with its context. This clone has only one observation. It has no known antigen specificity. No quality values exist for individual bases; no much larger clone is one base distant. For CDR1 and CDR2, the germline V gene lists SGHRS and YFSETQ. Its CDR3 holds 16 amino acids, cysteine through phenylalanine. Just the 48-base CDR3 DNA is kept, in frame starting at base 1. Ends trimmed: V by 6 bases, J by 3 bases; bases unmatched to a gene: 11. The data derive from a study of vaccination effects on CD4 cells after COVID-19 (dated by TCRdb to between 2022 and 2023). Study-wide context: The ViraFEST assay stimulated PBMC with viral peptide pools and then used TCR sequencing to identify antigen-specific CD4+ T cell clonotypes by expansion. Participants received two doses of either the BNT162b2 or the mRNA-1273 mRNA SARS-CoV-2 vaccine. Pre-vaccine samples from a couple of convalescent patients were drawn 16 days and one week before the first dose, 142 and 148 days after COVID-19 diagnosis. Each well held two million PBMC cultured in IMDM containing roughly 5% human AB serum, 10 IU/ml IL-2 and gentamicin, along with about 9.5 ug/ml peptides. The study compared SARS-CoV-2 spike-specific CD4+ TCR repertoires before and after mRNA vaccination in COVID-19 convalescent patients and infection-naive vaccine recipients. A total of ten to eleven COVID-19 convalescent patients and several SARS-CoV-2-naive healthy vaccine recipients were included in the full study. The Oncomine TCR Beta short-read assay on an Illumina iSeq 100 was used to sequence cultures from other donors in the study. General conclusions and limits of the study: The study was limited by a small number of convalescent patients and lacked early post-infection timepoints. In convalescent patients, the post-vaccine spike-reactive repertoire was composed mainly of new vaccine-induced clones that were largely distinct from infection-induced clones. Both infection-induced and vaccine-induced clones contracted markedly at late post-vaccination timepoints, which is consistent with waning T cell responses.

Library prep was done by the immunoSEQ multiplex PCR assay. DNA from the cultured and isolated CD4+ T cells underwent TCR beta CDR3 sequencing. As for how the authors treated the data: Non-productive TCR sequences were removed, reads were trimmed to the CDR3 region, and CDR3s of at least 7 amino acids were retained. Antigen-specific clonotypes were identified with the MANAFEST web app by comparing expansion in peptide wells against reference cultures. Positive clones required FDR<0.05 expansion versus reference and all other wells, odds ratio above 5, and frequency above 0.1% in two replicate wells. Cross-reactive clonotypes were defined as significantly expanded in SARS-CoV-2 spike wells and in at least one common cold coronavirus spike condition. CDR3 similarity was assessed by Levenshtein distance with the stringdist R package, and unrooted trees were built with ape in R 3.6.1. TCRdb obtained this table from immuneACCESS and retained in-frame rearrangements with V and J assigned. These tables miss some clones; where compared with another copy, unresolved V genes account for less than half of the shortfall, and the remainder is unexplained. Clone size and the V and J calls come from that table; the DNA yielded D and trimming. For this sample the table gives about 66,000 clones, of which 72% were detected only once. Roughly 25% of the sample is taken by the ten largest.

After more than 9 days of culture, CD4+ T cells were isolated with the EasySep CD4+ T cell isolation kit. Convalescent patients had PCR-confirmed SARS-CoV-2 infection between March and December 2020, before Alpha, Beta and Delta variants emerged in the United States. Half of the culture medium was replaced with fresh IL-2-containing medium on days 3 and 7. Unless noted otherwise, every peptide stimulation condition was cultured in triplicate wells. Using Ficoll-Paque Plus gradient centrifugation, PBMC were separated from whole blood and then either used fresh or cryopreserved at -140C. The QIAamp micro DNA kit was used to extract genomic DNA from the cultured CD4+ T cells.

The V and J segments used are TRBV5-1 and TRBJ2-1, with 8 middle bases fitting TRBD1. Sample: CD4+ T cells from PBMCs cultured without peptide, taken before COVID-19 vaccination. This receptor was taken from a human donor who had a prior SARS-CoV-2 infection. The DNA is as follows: TGCGCCAGCACCAAAATTACGGGACAGGTCTACAATGAGCAGTTCTTC. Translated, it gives CASTKITGQVYNEQFF. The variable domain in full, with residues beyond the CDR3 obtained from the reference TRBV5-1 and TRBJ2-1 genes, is KAGVTQTPRYLIKTRGQQVTLSCSPISGHRSVSWYQQTPGQGLQFLFEYFSETQRNKGNFPGRFSGRQFSNSRSEMNVSTLELGDSALYLCASTKITGQVYNEQFFGPGTRLTVL.